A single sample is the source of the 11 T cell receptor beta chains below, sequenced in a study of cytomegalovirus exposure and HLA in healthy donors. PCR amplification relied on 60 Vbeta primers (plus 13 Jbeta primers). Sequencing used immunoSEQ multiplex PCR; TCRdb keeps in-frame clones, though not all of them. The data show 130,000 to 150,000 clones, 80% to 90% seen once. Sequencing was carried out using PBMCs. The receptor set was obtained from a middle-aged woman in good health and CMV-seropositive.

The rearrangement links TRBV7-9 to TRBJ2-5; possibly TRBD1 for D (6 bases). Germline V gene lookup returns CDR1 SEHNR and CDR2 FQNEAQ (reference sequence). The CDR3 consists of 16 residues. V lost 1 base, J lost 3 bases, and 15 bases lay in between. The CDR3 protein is CASSLGAVGGKETQYF. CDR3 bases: TGTGCCAGCAGCTTAGGGGCAGTAGGGGGTAAAGAGACCCAGTACTTC.

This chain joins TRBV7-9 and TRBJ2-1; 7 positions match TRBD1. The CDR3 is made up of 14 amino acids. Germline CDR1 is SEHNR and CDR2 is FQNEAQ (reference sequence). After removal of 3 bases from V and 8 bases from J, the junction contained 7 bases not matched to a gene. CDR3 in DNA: TGTGCCAGCAGCTTCCTGACAGGGAAATATGAGCAGTTCTTC. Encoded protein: CASSFLTGKYEQFF.

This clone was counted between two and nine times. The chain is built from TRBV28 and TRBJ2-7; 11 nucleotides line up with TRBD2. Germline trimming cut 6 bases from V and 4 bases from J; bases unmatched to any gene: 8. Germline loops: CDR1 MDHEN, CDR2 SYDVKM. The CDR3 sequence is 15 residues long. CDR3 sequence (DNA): TGTGCCAGCAGCACCTATAGGACTAGCGGGTACGAGCAGTACTTC. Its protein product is CASSTYRTSGYEQYF.

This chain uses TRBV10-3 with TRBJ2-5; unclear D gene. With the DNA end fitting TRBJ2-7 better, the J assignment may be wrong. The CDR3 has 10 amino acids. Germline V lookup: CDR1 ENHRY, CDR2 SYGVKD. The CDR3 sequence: CANDFYEQYF. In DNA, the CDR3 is TGTGCCAACGACTTCTACGAGCAGTACTTC.

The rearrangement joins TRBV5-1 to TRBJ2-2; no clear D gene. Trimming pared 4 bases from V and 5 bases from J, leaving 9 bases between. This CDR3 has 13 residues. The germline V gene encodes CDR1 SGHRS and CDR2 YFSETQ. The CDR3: CASSQDLTGELFF. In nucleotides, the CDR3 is TGCGCCAGCAGCCAGGATTTAACCGGGGAGCTGTTTTTT.

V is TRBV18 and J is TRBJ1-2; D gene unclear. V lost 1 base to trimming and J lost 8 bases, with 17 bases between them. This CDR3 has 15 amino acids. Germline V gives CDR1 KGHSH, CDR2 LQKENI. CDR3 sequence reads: CASSPRVAPPSGYTF. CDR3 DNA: TGTGCCAGCTCACCACGAGTAGCCCCTCCTTCCGGCTACACCTTC.

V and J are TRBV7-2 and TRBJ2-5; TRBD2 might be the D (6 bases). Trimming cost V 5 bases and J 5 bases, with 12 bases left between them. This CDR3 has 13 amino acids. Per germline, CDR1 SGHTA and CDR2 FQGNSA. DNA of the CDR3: TGTGCCAGCAGCCCCGGGGGATACGAGACCCAGTACTTC. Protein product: CASSPGGYETQYF.

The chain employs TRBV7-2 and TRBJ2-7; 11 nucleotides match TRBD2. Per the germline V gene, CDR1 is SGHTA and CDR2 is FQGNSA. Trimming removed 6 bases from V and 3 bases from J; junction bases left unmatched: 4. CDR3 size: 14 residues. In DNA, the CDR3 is TGTGCCAGCAGAGGGACTAGCGGTAACTACGAGCAGTACTTC. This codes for CASRGTSGNYEQYF.

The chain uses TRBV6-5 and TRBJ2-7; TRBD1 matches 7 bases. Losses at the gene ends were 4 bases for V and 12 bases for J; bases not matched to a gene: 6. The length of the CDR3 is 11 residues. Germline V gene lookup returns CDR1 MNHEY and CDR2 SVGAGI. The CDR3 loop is CASSFVRQGYF. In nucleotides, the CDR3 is TGTGCCAGCAGTTTCGTCAGACAGGGGTACTTC.

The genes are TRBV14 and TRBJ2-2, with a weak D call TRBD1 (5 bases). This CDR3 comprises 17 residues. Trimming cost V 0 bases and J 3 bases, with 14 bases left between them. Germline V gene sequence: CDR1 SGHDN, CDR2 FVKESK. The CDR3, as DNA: TGTGCCAGCAGCCAAGACCAGGGAAATATAGACACCGGGGAGCTGTTTTTT. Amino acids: CASSQDQGNIDTGELFF.

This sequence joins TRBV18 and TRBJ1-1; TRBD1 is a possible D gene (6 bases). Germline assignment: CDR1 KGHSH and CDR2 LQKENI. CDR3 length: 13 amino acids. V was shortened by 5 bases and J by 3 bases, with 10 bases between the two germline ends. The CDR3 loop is CASSAGADTEAFF. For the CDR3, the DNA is TGTGCCAGCTCAGCAGGGGCGGACACTGAAGCTTTCTTT.